This T cell receptor beta chain was recorded in a study of cytomegalovirus exposure and HLA in healthy donors. Study-wide context: HLA-typed donors were the source of approximately 86 million unique TCRs held in an early data release. Study-level findings and limits: In a later analysis, at a false discovery rate of 0.05, roughly 17,000 TCR beta sequences matched HLA alleles.

The V end lost 1 base, the J end lost 2 bases, and 9 bases lay between the germline ends. The CDR3 is 14 amino acids. Germline V gene data show CDR1 as MNHNS and CDR2 as SASEGT. Vbeta (60) and Jbeta (13) primers were used in the PCR. In the original analysis: In a later analysis, the count reached 82 million or so unique TCR beta chains, with roughly 12 million shared. Using immunoSEQ multiplex PCR, the repertoire was profiled, and TCRdb retains in-frame clones only, with some absent. That table furnishes V, J and clone size, whereas the DNA furnished D and trimming. The repertoire includes 200,000 to 250,000 clones, approximately 78% of them detected once, and about 2.6% sits in the top ten. A few counts support this clone. Its specificity is not known.

This chain connects TRBV6-1 to TRBJ2-7, with D perhaps TRBD1 (5 bases). The specimen sequenced was PBMCs. The sequence came from a woman in her thirties or forties in good health and CMV-seronegative. The CDR3 loop reads CASSEVNRPYEQYF. In DNA, the CDR3 is TGTGCCAGCAGTGAAGTGAACAGGCCCTACGAGCAGTACTTC.